This T cell receptor (gamma chain) was captured in a study of γδ T cells in repeated Plasmodium falciparum infection. Vgamma9/Vdelta2+ and Vdelta2-negative gammadelta T cells were flow-sorted from PBMC for bulk sequencing. This CDR3 has 15 residues. Germline-derived CDR1 and CDR2 are EGSTGY and YDSYTSSV. V dropped 1 base and J dropped 0; count of bases not matched to a gene: 6. This clone was found many times. TCRdb re-processed the multiplex PCR reads using CATT. The data contain 20,000 to 30,000 gamma-chain clones, around 2.9% of them singletons. The gene calls are TRGV4 and TRGJ1 or TRGJ2. Sequenced input: gamma-delta T cells from blood. This TCR derives from a pool of human donors (malaria-infected and uninfected, not separated). CDR3: CATWDGPSNYYKKLF. CDR3 bases: TGTGCCACCTGGGATGGCCCTTCGAATTATTATAAGAAACTCTTT.